The source of this T cell receptor beta chain is a study of blood T cell repertoires in COVID-19. Study-wide context: Sites in the United States, Italy and Spain provided acute and convalescent COVID-19 samples. T cells, B-cell-depleted T cells, or PBMCs provided the cDNA or gDNA that served as material.

The junction had 5 bases not matched to a gene; V was cut back by 6 bases and J by 5 bases. Germline CDR1 is MNHEY and CDR2 is SVGAGI. The CDR3 length is 13 residues. Methods used by the authors: How many nucleated cells were present was estimated from reference gene primer amplification. Some clones are missing from TCRdb's copy, which holds only in-frame ones; the method was immunoSEQ multiplex PCR. Clone size and V and J calls were adopted from that table, with D and trimming inferred from the DNA. The sample includes around 59,000 clones, 70% to 90% seen only once; the top ten take 6.5% to 7.5%. The V gene is TRBV6-5, the J gene TRBJ1-1, with 8 bases that match TRBD1. The sequenced sample was peripheral blood. This sequence originates from a man in his sixties with acute or convalescent COVID-19. The CDR3 protein is CASRADRGTEAFF. DNA of the CDR3: TGTGCCAGCAGGGCTGACAGGGGAACTGAAGCTTTCTTT.